One T cell receptor beta chain is described in this entry. This sample stems from a study of human T cells and chemical hapten exposure. This CDR3 is built from 14 residues. Trimming removed 1 base from V and 3 bases from J, with 10 bases in between. The germline gives CDR1 SGHRS, CDR2 YFSETQ. From the RACE reads, TCRdb called clonotypes with MiXCR, one entry per CDR3 protein. The table records 150,000 to 200,000 distinct CDR3 sequences, around a quarter of them present only once. As for time point: patch test 3, about 24 weeks after DPC sensitization. Indicated treatment: therapeutic diphenylcyclopropenone sensitization with weekly scalp DPC. At every patch-test visit, blood was drawn before the patch test was applied.

The sample in question was whole blood, obtained in connection with sensitization to the hapten diphenylcyclopropenone (DPC). The origin of this receptor is a woman in her late teens or twenties with alopecia areata. Some clones in this sample may be carry-over from other donors' samples. V usage is TRBV5-1 and J usage is TRBJ2-5; weak D call: TRBD2 (5 bases). CDR3 amino acids: CASSLYSDKETQYF. The CDR3, as DNA: TGCGCCAGCAGCTTGTATAGCGACAAAGAGACCCAGTACTTC.